This TCR beta chain comes out of a study of T-cell reconstitution after alpha-beta-depleted transplantation in children. Overall study findings and caveats: T cells produced anew were the main source of T-cell counts and diversity one year after transplant. Expanded graft clones numbering several hundred reportedly gave rise to alpha-beta T cells about two months after transplant.

Unique molecular identifiers featured in how the TCRbeta library was prepared. TCRdb independently ran MiXCR on the PCR reads; one entry per CDR3 protein. This sample has approximately 430,000 distinct CDR3 sequences, with about 17% found just once. This clonotype was counted a few times. No antigen is known for it. Germline V lookup: CDR1 MGHRA, CDR2 YSYEKL. The CDR3 spans 14 residues. V was cut by 2 bases and J by 2 bases, with 9 bases left in between. The TCR originated in a boy under three years old who had a stem cell transplant for Wiskott-Aldrich syndrome, so the T cells may come from the graft donor. Sequencing was performed on PBMCs, mostly from graft donor cells, taken 360 days after TCRalphabeta/CD19-depleted stem cell transplant. V gene TRBV4-1 combines with J gene TRBJ1-1; D uncertain. The DNA for the CDR3 is TGCGCCAGCAGCCAACCGGGAAGAAACACTGAAGCTTTCTTT. It yields the protein CASSQPGRNTEAFF.